This TCR beta chain stems from a study of T-cell memory formation after mild COVID-19. MiXCR, applied by TCRdb to the 5' RACE reads, yields one record per CDR3 protein. The table records 450,000 to 700,000 distinct CDR3 sequences, more than 15% of them present only once. This clonotype was seen a handful of times. Its matching antigen is unknown. The CDR3 loop spans 15 amino acids. Study-wide results and caveats: CD4+ contracting clones were mainly CM and EM; CD8+ ones, EMRA. Clones contracting over day 15 to 85 were CD4/CD8 balanced, with later expanders leaning CD4+.

The chain combines TRBV21-1 with TRBJ1-5. TRBV21-1 is recorded as a pseudogene. The origin of this receptor is an adult woman who had mild COVID-19 (a few samples of this study predate the infection). Cell type and time point are not known. The specimen was PBMCs or a T cell subset sorted from them (not recorded which). CDR3 region: CASSPAGNSNQPQHF. CDR3 nucleotides: TGTGCCAGCAGCCCGGCGGGGAATAGCAATCAGCCCCAGCATTTT.